The 3 T cell receptor beta chains reported below all come from one sample, sequenced in a study of T cell responses to AZD1222 COVID-19 vaccine. Some clones are missing from TCRdb's copy, which holds only in-frame ones; the method was immunoSEQ multiplex PCR. The sample comprises roughly 120,000 clones, 75% to 90% of which are singletons, and roughly 1.6% rests with the top ten. The sequencing used peripheral blood, collected on day 0 of AZD1222 vaccination. These receptor sequences come from an adult in good health.

This clone has just one count. CDR3 sequence reads: CASTQQGADLYEQYF. The CDR3 region has the DNA TGTGCCAGCACACAACAGGGGGCCGACCTCTACGAGCAGTACTTC. The chain couples TRBV27 to TRBJ2-7; 9 bases align to TRBD1. This CDR3 comprises 15 residues. The J segment lost 3 bases and the V segment lost 7 bases, leaving 10 bases of the junction unmatched. Germline CDR1 and CDR2: MNHEY and SMNVEV (reference sequence).

V gene TRBV11-2 combines with J gene TRBJ2-1; TRBD2 might be the D (5 bases). There are 15 residues in the CDR3. Germline V gene data show CDR1 as SGHAT and CDR2 as FQNNGV. V was clipped by 0 bases and J by 4 bases, with 10 bases between them. CDR3 region: CASSLDLSGYNEQFF. The CDR3 DNA sequence: TGTGCCAGCAGCTTAGATCTCAGCGGATACAATGAGCAGTTCTTC.

The chain uses TRBV27 and TRBJ2-6, with D possibly TRBD2 on 8 matching bases. The V gene's germline CDR1 is MNHEY and CDR2 SMNVEV (reference sequence). The CDR3 runs 17 residues. Trimming cost V 10 bases and J 1 base, with 20 bases left between them. CDR3 sequence reads: CATRGAGGFSGANVLTF. Here the CDR3 DNA reads TGTGCCACGCGGGGGGCAGGGGGGTTTTCTGGGGCCAACGTCCTGACTTTC.